Presented here are 10 T cell receptor beta chains from one specimen sequenced in a study of cytomegalovirus exposure and HLA in healthy donors. Only in-frame clones appear in the TCRdb table, and some are missing; sequencing was by immunoSEQ multiplex PCR. In the table there are over 110,000 clones, around 90% of which are singletons. Sequencing was carried out using PBMCs. These receptors all come from a man between 18 and 35 years old in good health and CMV-seropositive.

CDR3 region: CASSRQGIGELFF. CDR3 DNA: TGTGCCAGCAGTCGCCAGGGGATCGGGGAGCTGTTTTTT. The chain carries TRBV6-5 and TRBJ2-2, with D tentatively TRBD1 (6 bases). The ends were cut back, 5 bases at V and 7 bases at J, with 11 bases in the middle. The CDR3 is 13 amino acids. The germline gives CDR1 MNHEY, CDR2 SVGAGI.

In nucleotides, the CDR3 is TGTGCCAGCAGTTTCGGAGGGAGCTCCTACAATGAGCAGTTCTTC. Protein sequence: CASSFGGSSYNEQFF. The V and J genes are TRBV27 and TRBJ2-1; D may be TRBD2 (6 bases). This CDR3 comprises 15 residues. Germline V gene sequence: CDR1 MNHEY, CDR2 SMNVEV (reference sequence). V was clipped by 3 bases and J by 0 bases, with 9 bases between them.

This clone was seen a few times. This sequence joins TRBV28 and TRBJ1-5; D unclear. Germline V gene data show CDR1 as MDHEN and CDR2 as SYDVKM. Trimming took 5 bases from V and 0 from J, leaving 8 bases between them. The CDR3 runs 14 residues. The DNA for the CDR3 is TGTGCCAGCAGTCTGAGTTATAGCAATCAGCCCCAGCATTTT. It is translated as CASSLSYSNQPQHF.

This clone has only a few counts. The chain is built from TRBV19 and TRBJ2-7; D might be TRBD2 (6 bases). The CDR3 is 13 residues long. Germline V gene lookup returns CDR1 LNHDA and CDR2 SQIVND (reference sequence). The ends were cut back, 4 bases at V and 8 bases at J, with 15 bases in the middle. The CDR3 DNA is TGTGCCAGTAGTACTAGCGCCAAAGCCCAGCAGTACTTC. Protein sequence: CASSTSAKAQQYF.

The rearrangement joins TRBV4-1 to TRBJ1-3, with unresolved D. Germline CDR1 is MGHRA and CDR2 is YSYEKL. CDR3 length: 14 residues. V was clipped by 4 bases and J by 1 base, with 8 bases between them. The CDR3 spells CASSPPVSGNTIYF. DNA for the CDR3: TGCGCCAGCAGCCCCCCCGTTTCTGGAAACACCATATATTTT.

The chain is built from TRBV9 and TRBJ1-2; tentatively, D is TRBD1 (5 bases). V lost 4 bases to trimming and J lost 4 bases, with 14 bases between them. CDR1 and CDR2 (germline): SGDLS, YYNGEE. The CDR3 runs 14 residues. Written as DNA, the CDR3 is TGTGCCAGCAGCCAAACAGGATTTTCCTATGGCTACACCTTC. Encoded protein: CASSQTGFSYGYTF.

The chain links TRBV11-2 to TRBJ2-7; D gene ambiguous. The V and J ends lost 4 bases and 4 bases respectively, with 11 bases between them. The CDR3 extends over 13 amino acids. Germline values: CDR1 SGHAT, CDR2 FQNNGV. The CDR3 coding sequence is TGTGCCAGCAGCTCTTACGGTAAATACGAGCAGTACTTC. It translates to CASSSYGKYEQYF.

A few counts support this clone. The chain joins TRBV19 to TRBJ1-6; 7 positions agree with TRBD1. Germline lookup yields CDR1 LNHDA and CDR2 SQIVND (reference sequence). The CDR3 runs 15 residues. Unmatched junction bases numbered 5, after V lost 5 bases and J lost 4 bases. The DNA for the CDR3 is TGTGCCAGTAGTCCGGGGACAGCTTATAATTCACCCCTCCACTTT. This codes for CASSPGTAYNSPLHF.

The chain uses TRBV7-8 and TRBJ1-2; 8 positions match TRBD1. Germline V gene lookup returns CDR1 SGHVS and CDR2 FQNEAQ. This CDR3 is built from 15 residues. The V segment lost 6 bases and the J segment 7 bases; nucleotides outside the gene matches: 13. Here the CDR3 reads CASSGLTGEKGGYTF. For the CDR3, the DNA is TGTGCCAGCAGTGGGCTGACAGGGGAGAAAGGTGGCTACACCTTC. The full variable domain, its missing parts supplied by reference TRBV7-8 and TRBJ1-2, is GAGVSQSPRYKVAKRGQDVALRCDPISGHVSLFWYQQALGQGPEFLTYFQNEAQLDKSGLPSDRFFAERPEGSVSTLKIQRTQQEDSAVYLCASSGLTGEKGGYTFGSGTRLTVV.

This clone was detected only once. V and J are TRBV5-4 and TRBJ2-1; 9 bases fit TRBD1. There are 15 residues in the CDR3. Looked up from germline, CDR1 is SGHNT and CDR2 is YYREEE (reference sequence). The ends lost 2 bases at V and 4 bases at J; junction bases unmatched: 4. The CDR3 DNA is TGTGCCAGCAGCTTCCCCGGGACAGGGTACAATGAGCAGTTCTTC. It specifies CASSFPGTGYNEQFF.